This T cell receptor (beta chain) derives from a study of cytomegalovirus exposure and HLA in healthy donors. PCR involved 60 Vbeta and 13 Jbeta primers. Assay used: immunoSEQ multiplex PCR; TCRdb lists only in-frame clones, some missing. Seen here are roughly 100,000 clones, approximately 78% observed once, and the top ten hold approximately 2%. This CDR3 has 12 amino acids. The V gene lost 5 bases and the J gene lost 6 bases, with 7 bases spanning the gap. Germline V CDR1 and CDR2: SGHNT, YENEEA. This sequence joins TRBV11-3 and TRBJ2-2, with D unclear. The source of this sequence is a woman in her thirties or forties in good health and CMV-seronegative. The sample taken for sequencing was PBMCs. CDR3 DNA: TGTGCCAGCAGCCCTGGGCCCGGGGAGCTGTTTTTT. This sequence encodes CASSPGPGELFF.